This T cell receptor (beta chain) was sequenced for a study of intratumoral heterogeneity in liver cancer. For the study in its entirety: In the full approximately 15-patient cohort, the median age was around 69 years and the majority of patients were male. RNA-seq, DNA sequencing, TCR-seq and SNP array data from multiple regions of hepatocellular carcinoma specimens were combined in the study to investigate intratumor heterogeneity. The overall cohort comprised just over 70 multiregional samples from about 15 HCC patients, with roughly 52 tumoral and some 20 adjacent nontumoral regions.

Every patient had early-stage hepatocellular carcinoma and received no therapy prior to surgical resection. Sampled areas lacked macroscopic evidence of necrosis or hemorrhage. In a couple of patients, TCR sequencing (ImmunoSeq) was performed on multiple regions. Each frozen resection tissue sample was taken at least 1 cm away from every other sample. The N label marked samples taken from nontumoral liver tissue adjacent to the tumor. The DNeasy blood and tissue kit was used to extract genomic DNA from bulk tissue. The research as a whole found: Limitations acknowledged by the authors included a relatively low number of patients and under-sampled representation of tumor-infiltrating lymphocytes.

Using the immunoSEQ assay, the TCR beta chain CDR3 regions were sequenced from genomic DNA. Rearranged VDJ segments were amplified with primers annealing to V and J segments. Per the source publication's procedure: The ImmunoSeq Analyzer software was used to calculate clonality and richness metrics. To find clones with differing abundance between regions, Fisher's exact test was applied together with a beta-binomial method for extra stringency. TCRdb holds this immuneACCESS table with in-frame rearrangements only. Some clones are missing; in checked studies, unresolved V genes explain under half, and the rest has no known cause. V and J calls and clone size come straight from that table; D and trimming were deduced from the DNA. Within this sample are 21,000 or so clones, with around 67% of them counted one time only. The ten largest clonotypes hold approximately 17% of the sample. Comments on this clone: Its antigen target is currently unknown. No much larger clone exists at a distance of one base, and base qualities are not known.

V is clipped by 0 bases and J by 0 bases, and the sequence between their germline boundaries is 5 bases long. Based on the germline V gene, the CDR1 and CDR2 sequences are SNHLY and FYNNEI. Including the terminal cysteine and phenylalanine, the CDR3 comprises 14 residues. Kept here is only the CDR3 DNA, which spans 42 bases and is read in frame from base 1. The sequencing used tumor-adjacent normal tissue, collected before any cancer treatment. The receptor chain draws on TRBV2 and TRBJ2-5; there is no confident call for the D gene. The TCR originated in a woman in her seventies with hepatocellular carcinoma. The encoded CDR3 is CASSEAPDQETQYF. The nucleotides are TGTGCCAGCAGTGAAGCTCCGGACCAAGAGACCCAGTACTTC.